Below, 29 T cell receptor beta chains from the same sample are listed, as sequenced in a study of PD-L1 blockade in urothelial cancer. Assay used: immunoSEQ multiplex PCR; TCRdb lists only in-frame clones, some missing. This table has 60,000 to 85,000 clones, about nine tenths appearing once. Sequencing used PBMCs, obtained around atezolizumab (anti-PD-L1) treatment. These receptors were collected from a woman between 65 and 79 years old with urothelial cancer.

The gene calls are TRBV30 and TRBJ2-7, with 9 bases lining up with TRBD1. J was trimmed by 6 bases and V by 8 bases; bases with no gene match: 17. Looked up from germline, CDR1 is GTSNPN and CDR2 is SVGIG (reference sequence). The CDR3 length is 15 residues. The CDR3 region is CAGQKGTGTWGEQYF. For the CDR3, the DNA is TGTGCCGGGCAGAAGGGGACAGGGACCTGGGGCGAGCAGTACTTC. Full variable domain (outside the CDR3, taken from reference TRBV30 and TRBJ2-7): SQTIHQWPATLVQPVGSPLSLECTVEGTSNPNLYWYRQAAGRGLQLLFYSVGIGQISSEVPQNLSASRPQDRQFILSSKKLLLSDSGFYLCAGQKGTGTWGEQYFGPGTRLTVT.

The chain carries TRBV7-2 and TRBJ2-7; D is unclear. Germline V gene sequence: CDR1 SGHTA, CDR2 FQGNSA. V was cut by 6 bases and J by 3 bases, with 12 bases left in between. The CDR3 sequence is 13 residues long. The DNA for the CDR3 is TGTGCCAGCAGTCGCGAACGGGTCTACGAGCAGTACTTC. This gives the protein CASSRERVYEQYF.

V is TRBV18 and J is TRBJ2-5; perhaps TRBD2 as D (5 bases). The CDR3 is 16 residues long. Germline V gene sequence: CDR1 KGHSH, CDR2 LQKENI. V shed 0 bases and J shed 0 bases, with 11 bases lying between them. The DNA of the CDR3 is TGTGCCAGCTCACCACCTAGCGCTTGGAACCAAGAGACCCAGTACTTC. It codes for CASSPPSAWNQETQYF.

V is TRBV10-1 and J is TRBJ2-7; 9 positions agree with TRBD1. Trimming removed 4 bases from V and 7 bases from J; junction bases left unmatched: 5. The CDR3 is 13 residues long. Germline V CDR1 and CDR2: WNHNN, SYGVQD (reference sequence). The CDR3 DNA follows: TGCGCCAGCAGTGCCGGGACAGGGAGGGAGCAGTACTTC. The encoded protein is CASSAGTGREQYF.

The chain employs TRBV7-2 and TRBJ2-7, with D possibly being TRBD1 (6 bases). The germline CDR1 and CDR2 sequences are SGHTA and FQGNSA. The CDR3 loop spans 14 amino acids. V lost 1 base to trimming and J lost 3 bases, with 10 bases between them. CDR3 sequence: CASSLVGDNYEQYF. For the CDR3, the DNA is TGTGCCAGCAGCTTAGTCGGGGACAACTACGAGCAGTACTTC.

V gene TRBV30 combines with J gene TRBJ1-1, with D hard to call. The CDR3 is 11 amino acids. Germline assignment: CDR1 GTSNPN and CDR2 SVGIG (reference sequence). Deletions cut 1 base from V and 4 bases from J, with 4 bases between. The CDR3 sequence is CAWSARTEAFF. CDR3 nucleotide sequence: TGTGCCTGGAGTGCCCGCACTGAAGCTTTCTTT.

This chain joins TRBV5-6 and TRBJ1-2; D possibly corresponds to TRBD1 (5 bases). The ends were cut back, 4 bases at V and 4 bases at J, with 17 bases in the middle. This CDR3 has 15 amino acids. CDR1 is SGHDT and CDR2 is YYEEEE in the germline V gene. The CDR3 DNA sequence: TGTGCCAGCAGCCCATGGCAGGGCCGTAGCTATGGCTACACCTTC. Its protein is CASSPWQGRSYGYTF. Variable domain in full (rest from reference TRBV5-6 and TRBJ1-2): DAGVTQSPTHLIKTRGQQVTLRCSPKSGHDTVSWYQQALGQGPQFIFQYYEEEERQRGNFPDRFSGHQFPNYSSELNVNALLLGDSALYLCASSPWQGRSYGYTFGSGTRLTVV.

This clone was seen at least ten times. The chain employs TRBV10-3 and TRBJ1-2, with TRBD1 identical over 7 bases. The CDR3 extends over 14 amino acids. The ends lost 5 bases at V and 4 bases at J; junction bases unmatched: 7. The germline gives CDR1 ENHRY, CDR2 SYGVKD. This CDR3 is CAISIRDSAYGYTF. CDR3 in DNA: TGTGCCATCAGTATCCGGGACAGTGCCTATGGCTACACCTTC.

V usage is TRBV6-1 and J usage is TRBJ1-2, with D perhaps TRBD1 (5 bases). CDR3 length equals 16 residues. The germline V and J ends were trimmed by 0 bases and 0 bases, with 11 bases remaining between them. The germline gives CDR1 MNHNS, CDR2 SASEGT. The CDR3: CASSEARQIPNYGYTF. CDR3 bases: TGTGCCAGCAGTGAAGCTAGACAGATCCCTAACTATGGCTACACCTTC.

The chain is built from TRBV28 and TRBJ1-2; the D gene is possibly TRBD1 (6 bases). The CDR3 has 12 amino acids. V was cut by 11 bases and J by 0 bases, with 10 bases left in between. CDR1 MDHEN and CDR2 SYDVKM come from the germline V gene. CDR3 sequence reads: CAAQGANYGYTF. For the CDR3, the DNA is TGTGCCGCACAGGGAGCTAACTATGGCTACACCTTC.

The chain employs TRBV19 and TRBJ1-5, with D tentatively TRBD1 (6 bases). CDR3 length: 14 amino acids. CDR1 LNHDA and CDR2 SQIVND come from the germline V gene (reference sequence). Between the trimmed V and J ends, which lost 4 bases and 2 bases, there was a span of 9 bases. The CDR3 region has the DNA TGTGCCAGTAGTAAACAGGGCGGCAATCAGCCCCAGCATTTT. Its translation: CASSKQGGNQPQHF.

This rearrangement joins TRBV5-1 to TRBJ1-2; 8 positions agree with TRBD1. Germline CDR1 reads SGHRS; CDR2 reads YFSETQ. With V trimmed by 0 bases and J by 9 bases, 10 bases remained unmatched. This CDR3 is 15 amino acids long. In nucleotides, the CDR3 is TGCGCCAGCAGCTTGGGCCGGACAGGGAAGTATCGCTACACCTTC. This translates into CASSLGRTGKYRYTF.

The genes are TRBV10-3 and TRBJ2-5, with 7 bases matching TRBD1. From germline, CDR1 is ENHRY and CDR2 SYGVKD. J gave up 1 base and V 3 bases, and 2 bases lay outside the gene matches. This CDR3 region has 14 residues. DNA of the CDR3: TGTGCCATCAGTGACCGACAGGGCCAAGAGACCCAGTACTTC. Encoded protein: CAISDRQGQETQYF.

CDR3 sequence reads: CASFRQSSYNEQFF. Here the CDR3 DNA reads TGTGCCAGCTTCCGACAGAGCTCCTACAATGAGCAGTTCTTC. This chain joins TRBV7-2 and TRBJ2-1; the D gene is possibly TRBD1 (5 bases). The germline gives CDR1 SGHTA, CDR2 FQGNSA. CDR3 length: 14 residues. Trimming stripped 8 bases from V and 0 bases from J, with 11 bases between.

The chain employs TRBV7-6 and TRBJ1-4; D may be TRBD1 (6 bases). The ends were cut back, 5 bases at V and 2 bases at J, with 15 bases in the middle. The CDR3 length is 16 residues. Germline assignment: CDR1 SGHVS and CDR2 FNYEAQ. CDR3 loop: CASSPLGGQTNEKLFF. The CDR3 DNA follows: TGTGCCAGCAGCCCACTGGGGGGGCAGACTAATGAAAAACTGTTTTTT. The variable domain in full, with the rest retrieved from reference TRBV7-6 and TRBJ1-4, is GAGVSQSPRYKVTKRGQDVALRCDPISGHVSLYWYRQALGQGPEFLTYFNYEAQQDKSGLPNDRFSAERPEGSISTLTIQRTEQRDSAMYRCASSPLGGQTNEKLFFGSGTQLSVL.

This sequence joins TRBV2 and TRBJ1-5, with D perhaps matching TRBD1 (5 bases). V was clipped by 6 bases and J by 6 bases, with 15 bases between them. Germline CDR1 reads SNHLY; CDR2 reads FYNNEI. This CDR3 region has 14 residues. The DNA for the CDR3 is TGTGCCAGCAGGGGGGGTTCTGCGGGTCAGCCCCAGCATTTT. As protein: CASRGGSAGQPQHF.

In its sample, this clone was seen once. The chain uses TRBV6-5 and TRBJ2-5; TRBD2 matches at 10 bases. Germline V CDR1 and CDR2: MNHEY, SVGAGI. Trimming removed 6 bases from V and 7 bases from J; junction bases left unmatched: 8. The CDR3 covers 14 residues. The CDR3 sequence is CASRHPSGGGTQYF. DNA of the CDR3: TGTGCCAGCAGACACCCTAGCGGGGGTGGGACCCAGTACTTC.

V gene TRBV28 combines with J gene TRBJ2-6; D not certain. CDR3 length equals 15 residues. Trimming left V 6 bases short and J 0 bases short, with 9 bases between. Germline assignment: CDR1 MDHEN and CDR2 SYDVKM. The CDR3 DNA sequence: TGTGCCAGCAGCATAGTTAGCTCTGGGGCCAACGTCCTGACTTTC. As protein: CASSIVSSGANVLTF.

The chain combines TRBV29-1 with TRBJ1-1, with D uncertain. Deletions cut 6 bases from V and 4 bases from J, with 9 bases between. CDR3 length: 11 residues. Per the germline V gene, CDR1 is SQVTM and CDR2 is ANQGSEA. CDR3 sequence (DNA): TGCAGCGTATCGCTCGGCACTGAAGCTTTCTTT. Its protein product is CSVSLGTEAFF.

V and J are TRBV9 and TRBJ2-1; 7 positions match TRBD2. The V segment lost 3 bases and the J segment 2 bases; nucleotides outside the gene matches: 5. Germline-derived CDR1 and CDR2 are SGDLS and YYNGEE. The CDR3 sequence is 15 residues long. CDR3 residues: CASSDTSGAYNEQFF. CDR3 in DNA: TGTGCCAGCAGCGACACGAGCGGGGCCTACAATGAGCAGTTCTTC.

V gene TRBV6-5 combines with J gene TRBJ1-1, with a possible D match to TRBD1 (6 bases). The V gene's germline CDR1 is MNHEY and CDR2 SVGAGI. CDR3 length equals 14 residues. Trimming removed 5 bases from V and 4 bases from J, with 14 bases in between. CDR3 residues: CASSTGFASTEAFF. CDR3 nucleotides: TGTGCCAGCAGTACAGGGTTCGCGAGCACTGAAGCTTTCTTT.

This clone showed up just a few times. V and J are TRBV30 and TRBJ1-5; 7 bases map to TRBD1. This CDR3 region has 14 residues. Germline CDR1 reads GTSNPN; CDR2 reads SVGIG (reference sequence). Trimming at V came to 1 base and at J to 2 bases, leaving 2 bases not matched to a gene. The DNA for the CDR3 is TGTGCCTGGAGTGAGGGGGCGGGCAATCAGCCCCAGCATTTT. Residues: CAWSEGAGNQPQHF.

This clone was seen once. V is TRBV30 and J is TRBJ1-2; D remains unclear. This CDR3 comprises 11 residues. CDR1 and CDR2 (germline): GTSNPN, SVGIG (reference sequence). Trimming took 0 bases from V and 8 from J, leaving 7 bases between them. CDR3 protein: CAWSVQQGYTF. CDR3 bases: TGTGCCTGGAGTGTACAACAAGGCTACACCTTC.

The V gene is TRBV28, the J gene TRBJ1-4, with 8 bases identical to TRBD1. CDR3 length: 17 amino acids. Per germline, CDR1 MDHEN and CDR2 SYDVKM. Trimming took 5 bases from V and 1 from J; bases not matched to a gene: 9. The CDR3 reads CASSIPGGLGTNEKLFF. In DNA, the CDR3 is TGTGCCAGCAGTATTCCAGGGGGCTTGGGAACTAATGAAAAACTGTTTTTT.

This chain uses TRBV5-1 with TRBJ2-2; D is undetermined. CDR3 size: 16 residues. Germline-derived CDR1 and CDR2 are SGHRS and YFSETQ. Trimming removed 4 bases from V and 1 base from J, with 14 bases in between. The CDR3 here is CASSRSGPGNTGELFF. The CDR3 DNA follows: TGCGCCAGCAGCAGGTCGGGTCCTGGGAACACCGGGGAGCTGTTTTTT.

The chain recombines TRBV5-6 with TRBJ1-2; D unclear. The CDR3 is 13 amino acids. V lost 0 bases and J 2 bases, leaving 5 bases between the germline ends. Germline values: CDR1 SGHDT, CDR2 YYEEEE. CDR3 DNA sequence: TGTGCCAGCAGCTTGGTACAGAACTATGGCTACACCTTC. Translation gives CASSLVQNYGYTF.

This rearrangement joins TRBV19 to TRBJ2-5; D unclear. This CDR3 has 10 residues. The V end lost 7 bases, the J end lost 3 bases, and 3 bases lay between the germline ends. CDR1 is LNHDA and CDR2 is SQIVND in the germline V gene (reference sequence). This CDR3 is CASIKETQYF. For the CDR3, the DNA is TGTGCCAGTATTAAAGAGACCCAGTACTTC.

The rearrangement joins TRBV7-9 to TRBJ2-7; the match to TRBD1 covers 7 bases. Germline lookup yields CDR1 SEHNR and CDR2 FQNEAQ (reference sequence). Trimming removed 1 base from V and 3 bases from J; junction bases left unmatched: 12. The CDR3 is made up of 17 amino acids. The CDR3 bases are TGTGCCAGCAGCTTAGGGTTGTATGACAGGGACCACTACGAGCAGTACTTC. Its translation is CASSLGLYDRDHYEQYF.

This clone has a handful of counts. The V gene is TRBV5-1, the J gene TRBJ2-1, with 11 bases fitting TRBD2. The CDR3 is 15 amino acids. The germline CDR1 and CDR2 sequences are SGHRS and YFSETQ. V was pared by 4 bases and J by 4 bases, with 4 bases of the junction left unmatched. The CDR3 DNA is TGCGCCAGCAGCCAATTAGCGGGGGGGTACAATGAGCAGTTCTTC. Translation: CASSQLAGGYNEQFF.